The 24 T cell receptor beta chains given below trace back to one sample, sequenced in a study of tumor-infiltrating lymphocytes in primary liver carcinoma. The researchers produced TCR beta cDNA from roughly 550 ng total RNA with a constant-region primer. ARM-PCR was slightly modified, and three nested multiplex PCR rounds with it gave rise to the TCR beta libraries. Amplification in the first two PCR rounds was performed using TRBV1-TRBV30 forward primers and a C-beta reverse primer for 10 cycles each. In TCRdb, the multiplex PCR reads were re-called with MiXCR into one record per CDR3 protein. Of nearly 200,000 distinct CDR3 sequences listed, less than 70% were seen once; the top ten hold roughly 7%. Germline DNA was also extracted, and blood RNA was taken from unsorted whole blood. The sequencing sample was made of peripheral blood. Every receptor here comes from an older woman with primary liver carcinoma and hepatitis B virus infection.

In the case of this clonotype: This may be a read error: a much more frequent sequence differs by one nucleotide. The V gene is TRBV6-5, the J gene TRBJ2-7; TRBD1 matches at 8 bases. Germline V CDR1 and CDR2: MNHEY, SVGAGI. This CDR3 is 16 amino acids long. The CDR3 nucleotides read TGTGCCAGCAGTTACTCCCTACAGGGGGTATCCTACGAGCACTACTTC. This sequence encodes CASSYSLQGVSYEHYF.

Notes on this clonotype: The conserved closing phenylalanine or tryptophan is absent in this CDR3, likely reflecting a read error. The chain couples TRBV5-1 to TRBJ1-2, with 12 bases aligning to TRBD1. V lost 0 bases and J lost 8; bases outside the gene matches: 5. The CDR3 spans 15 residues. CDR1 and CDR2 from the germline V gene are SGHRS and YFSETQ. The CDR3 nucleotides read TGCGCCAGCAGCTTGGCCGGGACAGGGGGCGACGGCTACACCTCC. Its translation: CASSLAGTGGDGYTS.

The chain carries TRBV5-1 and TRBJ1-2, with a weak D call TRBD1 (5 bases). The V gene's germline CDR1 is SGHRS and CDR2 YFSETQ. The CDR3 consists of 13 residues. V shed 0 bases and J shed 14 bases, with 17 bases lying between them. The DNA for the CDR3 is TGCGCCAGCAGCTTGGATTCCAGGGAAAAAGGGACCTTC. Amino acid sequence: CASSLDSREKGTF.

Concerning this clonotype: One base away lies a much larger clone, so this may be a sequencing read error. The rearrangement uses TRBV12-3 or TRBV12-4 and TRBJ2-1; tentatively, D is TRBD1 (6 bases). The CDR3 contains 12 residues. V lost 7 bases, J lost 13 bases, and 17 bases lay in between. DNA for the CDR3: TGTGCCAGCACCGGTGGGGGCAGAGCTCAGTTCTTC. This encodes CASTGGGRAQFF.

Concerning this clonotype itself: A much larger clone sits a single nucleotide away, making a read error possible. CDR3 amino acids: CSVEGPGNNYGYTF. The DNA for the CDR3 is TGCAGCGTTGAAGGACCGGGCAACAACTATGGCTACACCTTC. The chain couples TRBV29-1 to TRBJ1-2; D not resolved. Per germline, CDR1 SQVTM and CDR2 ANQGSEA. V was trimmed by 1 base and J by 2 bases, leaving 11 bases between them. The CDR3 length is 14 residues.

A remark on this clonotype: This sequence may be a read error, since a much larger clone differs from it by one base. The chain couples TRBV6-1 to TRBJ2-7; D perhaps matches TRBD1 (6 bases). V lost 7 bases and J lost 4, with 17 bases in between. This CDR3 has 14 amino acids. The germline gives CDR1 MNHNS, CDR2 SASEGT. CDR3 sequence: CASISTGILYEQYF. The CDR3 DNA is TGTGCCAGCATCTCCACAGGGATCCTGTACGAGCAGTACTTC.

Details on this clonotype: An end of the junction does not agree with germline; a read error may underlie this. CDR3: CAISLSAGGASYEQYF. CDR3 nucleotide sequence: TGTGCCATCAGCTTATCGGCAGGGGGCGCCTCCTACGAGCAGTACTTC. The chain carries TRBV7-9 and TRBJ2-7; 8 nucleotides align to TRBD1. CDR3 length: 16 residues. Germline CDR1 and CDR2: SEHNR and FQNEAQ (reference sequence).

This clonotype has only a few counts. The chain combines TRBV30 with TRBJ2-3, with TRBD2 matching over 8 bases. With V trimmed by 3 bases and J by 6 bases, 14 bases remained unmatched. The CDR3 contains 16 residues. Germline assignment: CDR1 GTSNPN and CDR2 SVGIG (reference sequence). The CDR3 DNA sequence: TGTGCCTGGAGCGGGGGGGTACTAGCGGCGTGGGATACGCAGTATTTT. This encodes CAWSGGVLAAWDTQYF. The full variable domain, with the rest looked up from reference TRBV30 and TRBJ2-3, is SQTIHQWPATLVQPVGSPLSLECTVEGTSNPNLYWYRQAAGRGLQLLFYSVGIGQISSEVPQNLSASRPQDRQFILSSKKLLLSDSGFYLCAWSGGVLAAWDTQYFGPGTRLTVL.

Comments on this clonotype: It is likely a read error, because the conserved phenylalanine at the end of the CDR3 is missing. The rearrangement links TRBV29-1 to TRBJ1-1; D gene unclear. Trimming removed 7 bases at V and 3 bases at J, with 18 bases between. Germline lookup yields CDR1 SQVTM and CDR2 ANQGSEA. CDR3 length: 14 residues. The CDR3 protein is CSASSRRRDTEAFI. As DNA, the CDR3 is TGCAGCGCCTCCAGCAGGAGGCGGGACACTGAAGCTTTCATT.

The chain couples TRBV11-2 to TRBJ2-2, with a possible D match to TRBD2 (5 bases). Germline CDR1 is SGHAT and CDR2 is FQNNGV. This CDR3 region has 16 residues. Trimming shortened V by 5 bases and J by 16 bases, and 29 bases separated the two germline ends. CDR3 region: CASSDGRNTNTGKPFF. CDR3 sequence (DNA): TGTGCCAGCAGCGACGGACGCAATACGAACACCGGGAAGCCGTTTTTT. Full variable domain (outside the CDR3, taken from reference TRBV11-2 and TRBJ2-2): EAGVAQSPRYKIIEKRQSVAFWCNPISGHATLYWYQQILGQGPKLLIQFQNNGVVDDSQLPKDRFSAERLKGVDSTLKIQPAKLEDSAVYLCASSDGRNTNTGKPFFGEGSRLTVL.

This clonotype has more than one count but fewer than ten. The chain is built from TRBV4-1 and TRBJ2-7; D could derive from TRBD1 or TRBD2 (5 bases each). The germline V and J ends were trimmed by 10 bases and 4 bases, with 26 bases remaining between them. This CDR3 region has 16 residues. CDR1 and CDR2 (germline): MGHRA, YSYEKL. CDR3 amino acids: CANSQGDGGPVYEQYF. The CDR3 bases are TGCGCCAATAGCCAAGGGGACGGAGGCCCGGTTTACGAGCAGTACTTC.

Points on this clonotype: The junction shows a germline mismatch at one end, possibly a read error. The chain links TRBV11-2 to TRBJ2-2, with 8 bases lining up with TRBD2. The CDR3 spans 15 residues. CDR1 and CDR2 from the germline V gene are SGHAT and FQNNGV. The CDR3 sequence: CASSRGGLFTGELSF. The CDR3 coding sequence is TGTGCCAGCAGCCGGGGGGGACTCTTCACCGGGGAGCTGTCTTTT.

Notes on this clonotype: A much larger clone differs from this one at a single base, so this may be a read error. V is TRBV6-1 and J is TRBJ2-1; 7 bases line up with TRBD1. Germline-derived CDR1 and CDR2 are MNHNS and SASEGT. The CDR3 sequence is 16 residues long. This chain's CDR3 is CASHRLQGTVYNEQSF. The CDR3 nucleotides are TGTGCCAGCCACCGTCTACAGGGGACGGTCTACAATGAGCAGTCCTTC.

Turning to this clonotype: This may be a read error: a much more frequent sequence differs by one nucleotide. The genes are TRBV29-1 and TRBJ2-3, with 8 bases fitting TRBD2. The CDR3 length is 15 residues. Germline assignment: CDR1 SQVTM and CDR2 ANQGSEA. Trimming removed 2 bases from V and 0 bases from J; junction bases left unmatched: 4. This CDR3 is CSVEPASGSTDTQYF. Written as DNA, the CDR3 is TGCAGCGTTGAACCGGCTAGCGGGAGCACAGATACGCAGTATTTT.

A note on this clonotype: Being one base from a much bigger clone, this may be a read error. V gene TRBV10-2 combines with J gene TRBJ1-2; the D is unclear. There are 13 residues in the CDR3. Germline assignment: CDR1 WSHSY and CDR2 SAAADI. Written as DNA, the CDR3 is TGCGCCAACAGTGAGTCGTCAGGTTTCGGCTACACCTTC. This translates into CANSESSGFGYTF.

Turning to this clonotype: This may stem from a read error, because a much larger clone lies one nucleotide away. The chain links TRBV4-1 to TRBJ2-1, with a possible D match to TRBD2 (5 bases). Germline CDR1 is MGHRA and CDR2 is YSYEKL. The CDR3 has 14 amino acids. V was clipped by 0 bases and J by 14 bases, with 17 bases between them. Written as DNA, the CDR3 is TGCGCCAGCAGCCAAGATCAAGTGACCAAGAGGGAGTTCTTC. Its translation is CASSQDQVTKREFF.

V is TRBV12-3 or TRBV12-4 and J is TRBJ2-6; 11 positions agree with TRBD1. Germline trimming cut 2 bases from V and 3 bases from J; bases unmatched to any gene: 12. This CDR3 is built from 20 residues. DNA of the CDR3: TGTGCCAGCAGTTTATTCGTAGGGACAGGGGGACGAAGTGGGGCCAACGTCCTGACTTTC. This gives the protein CASSLFVGTGGRSGANVLTF.

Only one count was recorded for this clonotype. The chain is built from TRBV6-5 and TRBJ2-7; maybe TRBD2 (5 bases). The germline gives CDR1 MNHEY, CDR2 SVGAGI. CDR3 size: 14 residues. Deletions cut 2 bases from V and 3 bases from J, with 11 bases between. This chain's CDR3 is CASSYHHRDYEQYF. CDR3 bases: TGTGCCAGCAGTTACCATCATCGGGACTACGAGCAGTACTTC.

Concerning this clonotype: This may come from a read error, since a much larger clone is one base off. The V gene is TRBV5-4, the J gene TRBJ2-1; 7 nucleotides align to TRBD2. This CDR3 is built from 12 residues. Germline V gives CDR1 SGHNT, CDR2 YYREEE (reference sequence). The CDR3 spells CASSVRGDEEFF. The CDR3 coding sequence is TGTGCCAGCAGCGTCCGGGGGGATGAGGAGTTCTTC.

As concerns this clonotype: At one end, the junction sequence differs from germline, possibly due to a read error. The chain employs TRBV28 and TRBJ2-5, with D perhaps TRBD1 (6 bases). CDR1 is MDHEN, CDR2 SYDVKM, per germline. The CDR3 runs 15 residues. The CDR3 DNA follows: TGTGTCAGCAGTACCCAGACAGGAAACCAAGAGACCCAGTACTTC. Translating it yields CVSSTQTGNQETQYF.

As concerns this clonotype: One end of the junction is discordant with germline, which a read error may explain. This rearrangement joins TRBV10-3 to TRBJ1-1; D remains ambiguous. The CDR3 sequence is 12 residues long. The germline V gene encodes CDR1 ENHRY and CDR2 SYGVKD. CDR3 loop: CATSDWGTEAFF. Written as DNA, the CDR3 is TGCGCCACCAGTGATTGGGGCACTGAAGCTTTCTTT.

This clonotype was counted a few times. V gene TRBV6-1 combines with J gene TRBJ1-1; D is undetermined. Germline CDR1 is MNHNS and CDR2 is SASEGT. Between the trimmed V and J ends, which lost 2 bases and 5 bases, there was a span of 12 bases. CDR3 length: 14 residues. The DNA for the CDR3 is TGTGCCAGCAGTGAATCCGGGGTGCGGACTGAAGCTTTCTTT. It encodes CASSESGVRTEAFF.

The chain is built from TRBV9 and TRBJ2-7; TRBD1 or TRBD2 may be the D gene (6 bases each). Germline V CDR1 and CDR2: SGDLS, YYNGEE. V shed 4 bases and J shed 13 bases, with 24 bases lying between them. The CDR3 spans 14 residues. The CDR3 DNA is TGTGCCAGCAGCCCCGGGGGCTGGGACTCTGGGATCTACTTC. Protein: CASSPGGWDSGIYF.

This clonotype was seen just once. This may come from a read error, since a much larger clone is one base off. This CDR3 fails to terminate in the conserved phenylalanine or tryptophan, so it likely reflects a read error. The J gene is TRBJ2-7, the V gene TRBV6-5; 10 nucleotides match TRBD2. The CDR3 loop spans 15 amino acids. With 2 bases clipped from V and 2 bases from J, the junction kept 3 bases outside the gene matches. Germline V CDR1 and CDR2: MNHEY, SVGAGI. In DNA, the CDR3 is TGTGCCAGCAGTTACAGGCTAGCGGGAGCCTACGAGCAGTACTCC. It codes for CASSYRLAGAYEQYS.